This TCR beta chain was identified during a study of cytomegalovirus exposure and HLA in healthy donors. Notes on the study in general: The study listed approximately 160 cytomegalovirus-associated TCR beta chains. Near-uniform donor sequencing depth was presumed by presence/absence analyses. In all likelihood, a cluster of highly shared sequence variants was a sequencing artifact.

V dropped 3 bases and J dropped 1; count of bases not matched to a gene: 1. There are 14 residues in the CDR3. In germline, CDR1 is LGHNA, CDR2 YNFKEQ. The primer mix had 60 Vbeta and 13 Jbeta primers. Only in-frame clones appear in the TCRdb table, and some are missing; sequencing was by immunoSEQ multiplex PCR. The sample carries about 94,000 clones, around 77% recorded once. Details on this clone: The antigen is not known.

The J gene is TRBJ2-3, the V gene TRBV4-2; 7 bases agree with TRBD2. This receptor was obtained from a young man in good health and CMV-seronegative. Sequenced: PBMCs. The DNA of the CDR3 is TGTGCCAGCAGCCACGCGGGAGGCACAGATACGCAGTATTTT. It encodes CASSHAGGTDTQYF.